This T cell receptor (beta chain) was sequenced during a study of T cell responses to AZD1222 COVID-19 vaccine (dated by TCRdb to the early 2020s). Background on the whole study: AZD1222 recipients whose second dose came at about 4 weeks and those whose second dose came at about 12 weeks were combined into one group, since spike-specific TCR depth and breadth did not differ between the two schedules. Enrollment into the trials was organized by age into subgroups of 18-55, 56-69 and 70-plus years, and those subgroups contained roughly 140, 27 and 60 TCR-sequenced participants, respectively. A total of 240 or so trial participants underwent TCR sequencing, of whom 200 to 220 had received two doses of AZD1222 and 26 had received two doses of the MenACWY control vaccine.

The time point label, read with the paper, signifies: baseline before first vaccination. The vaccinee samples were drawn from two UK trials, COV001 and COV002, one of which was a single-blind randomized controlled phase 2/3 trial testing AZD1222 (ChAdOx1 nCoV-19) in healthy adults. For TCRbeta chain sequencing, PBMC samples were collected from trial participants at day 0 and at day 28 after the second dose. The paper as a whole reports these results and caveats: Only a handful of AZD1222 recipients were SARS-CoV-2 seropositive at baseline, limiting conclusions about previously exposed vaccinees. Because no samples from the day 14 peak response were available, repertoires could be characterized only after the peak T cell response. A significant rise in spike-specific TCR breadth and depth was observed after two AZD1222 doses relative to day 0 and relative to MenACWY recipients. Epitopes outside the regions mutated in the B.1.351 and B.1.1.7 variants were reportedly recognized by nearly half of the unique spike-specific TCRs. Most participants were white British and females outnumbered males, and the authors suggested that clonal diversity may have been underestimated. CD4 TCRs associated with the vaccine covered the entire spike protein, and the dominant responses were in regions 160-218 and 743-854. In the small 56-69-year group, the increase in depth fell short of significance, most likely because of low power.

The germline V and J ends show losses of 7 bases and 7 bases respectively, and no gene match explains 9 bases of the junction. According to the germline V gene (reference sequence), CDR1 reads MNHNY and CDR2 reads SVGAGI. Measured from the cysteine to the phenylalanine, the CDR3 is 15 residues long. The sequence is cut down to CDR3 DNA, 45 bases in frame from base 1. The CDR3 regions of human TCRbeta chains were analyzed by immunosequencing. The authors' analysis ran thus. TCRs in the repertoires were compared against a reference library of SARS-CoV-2-specific TCRs that had been generated with the MIRA antigen-specificity platform. Breadth was defined as the fraction of unique TCRs that were SARS-CoV-2-associated. Depth was defined as the fraction of total T cells that were SARS-CoV-2-associated. Each spike-specific TCR was assigned to its reactive spike region and to a CD4 or CD8 class using the MIRA data. Log10-transformed breadth and depth values were compared by one-way ANOVA with Sidak's multiple comparisons tests. In TCRdb, the immuneACCESS table is reduced to in-frame sequences with V and J assigned. These tables do not hold every clone; where another copy was compared, an unresolved V gene accounts for under half, and the others remain unexplained. V, J and clone size reflect that table, while D and trimming were determined from the DNA. The table for this sample lists 150,000 to 200,000 clones; 85% to 90% of them were counted only once. Roughly 5.5% of the sample is taken by the ten largest.

This clone showed up just once. Its antigen is unknown. Per-base qualities were not stored, and no clone one base away is much larger. The starting material was peripheral blood, obtained on day 0 of AZD1222 vaccination. This TCR was sampled from an adult in good health. The chain uses TRBV6-6 and TRBJ2-1; TRBD1 aligns with 11 central bases. At the DNA level, the sequence is TGTGCCAGCAACACCGGGACAGGGGGAAGAAATGAGCAGTTCTTC. Its protein is CASNTGTGGRNEQFF.